The clone carrying this T cell receptor (beta chain) was recorded at least ten times. Its target is unknown. Every sequencing run generated over 160 million TCR-beta sequences from 15-18 subjects. One entry per CDR3 protein, called by TCRdb with MiXCR from the 5' RACE reads. The sample holds over 35,000 distinct CDR3 sequences; more than 9.5% are singletons and the top ten take roughly 1.3%. This record comes from a study of neurological immune-mediated disorders. Study-level findings and limits: CDR3 amino acid sequences of expanded clones were not shared across subjects, a result suggesting private repertoires in all groups. The greatest TCR clonal expansion appeared in HTLV-1-associated myelopathy and the smallest, falling below healthy controls, in multiple sclerosis.

CDR1 and CDR2 (germline): SNHLY, FYNNEI. CDR3 length equals 13 residues. The trim removed 10 bases at V and 5 bases at J, leaving 10 bases unmatched. The receptor was isolated from a female donor in good health. This chain uses TRBV2 with TRBJ1-1, with 7 positions matching TRBD1. The specimen sequenced was PBMCs. The CDR3 spells CANLGAGGTEAFF. The CDR3 nucleotides read TGTGCCAACCTTGGAGCAGGGGGTACTGAAGCTTTCTTT.